The 32 T cell receptor beta chains reported below all come from one sample, sequenced in a study of blood T cells in healthy people across ages. Primers used in a second PCR of roughly 6 to 11 cycles were a sample-barcoded 5' primer and a J-beta primer mix. One entry per CDR3 protein, called by TCRdb with MiXCR from the 5' RACE reads. The sample lists almost 800,000 distinct CDR3 sequences; roughly 60% were seen once. The sequenced sample consisted of blood. These receptor sequences come from a man aged 25-45 years in good health.

V usage is TRBV18 and J usage is TRBJ1-4, with 7 positions matching TRBD1. CDR1 is KGHSH, CDR2 LQKENI, per germline. Trimming at V came to 9 bases and at J to 8 bases, leaving 12 bases not matched to a gene. CDR3 length: 14 amino acids. CDR3 in DNA: TGTGCCAGTTCATCGGGACAGCAGGGAGAAAAACTGTTTTTT. Translating gives CASSSGQQGEKLFF.

To note about this clonotype: One end of the junction does not line up with germline, which may come from a read error. The V and J genes are TRBV6-1 and TRBJ1-2; D unresolved. Germline CDR1 is MNHNS and CDR2 is SASEGT. The CDR3 consists of 13 residues. CDR3 amino acids: CASREDTNYGYTF. The CDR3 nucleotides are TGTGCCAGCAGAGAAGATACTAACTATGGCTACACCTTC.

This clonotype was seen a handful of times. This chain uses TRBV25-1 with TRBJ2-5, with 8 bases identical to TRBD1. CDR3 length: 16 amino acids. Germline values: CDR1 MGHDK, CDR2 SYGVNS. With 2 bases clipped from V and 1 base from J, the junction kept 6 bases outside the gene matches. CDR3 sequence (DNA): TGTGCCAGCAGTGAAGCCCCCACAGGGGGCCAAGAGACCCAGTACTTC. Amino acids: CASSEAPTGGQETQYF.

J is TRBJ1-1 and V is TRBV29-1, with 8 positions matching TRBD1. This CDR3 has 14 residues. The germline CDR1 and CDR2 sequences are SQVTM and ANQGSEA. V was pared by 1 base and J by 3 bases, with 4 bases of the junction left unmatched. This chain's CDR3 is CSVEAVTGDTEAFF. The CDR3, as DNA: TGCAGCGTTGAAGCGGTGACAGGGGACACTGAAGCTTTCTTT.

This chain joins TRBV7-2 and TRBJ2-1; weak D call: TRBD2 (5 bases). This CDR3 contains 15 residues. The germline CDR1 and CDR2 sequences are SGHTA and FQGNSA. Trimming took 5 bases from V and 4 from J, leaving 15 bases between them. CDR3 sequence (DNA): TGTGCCAGCAGCCCAGAGGGCTTCATATACAATGAGCAGTTCTTC. Its protein is CASSPEGFIYNEQFF.

The rearrangement links TRBV4-3 to TRBJ2-6, with D possibly matching TRBD1 (5 bases). The CDR3 length is 17 residues. CDR1 LGHNA and CDR2 YSLEER come from the germline V gene. Trimming removed 5 bases at V and 3 bases at J, with 17 bases between. The CDR3 loop reads CASSRDSSQGGANVLTF. CDR3 coding DNA: TGCGCCAGCAGCAGAGACAGTTCTCAAGGTGGGGCCAACGTCCTGACTTTC.

V is TRBV27 and J is TRBJ2-1, with 12 bases fitting TRBD2. V was pared by 7 bases and J by 5 bases, with 6 bases of the junction left unmatched. CDR1 is MNHEY, CDR2 SMNVEV, per germline (reference sequence). The CDR3 is 15 residues long. The CDR3 DNA reads TGTGCCAGCACCAAAACTAGCGGGGGGAACAATGAGCAGTTCTTC. This codes for CASTKTSGGNNEQFF.

V gene TRBV3-1 combines with J gene TRBJ2-7, with 8 bases matching TRBD2. Germline CDR1 LGHDT, CDR2 YNNKEL (reference sequence). CDR3 size: 16 residues. The ends lost 4 bases at V and 2 bases at J; junction bases unmatched: 10. This CDR3 is CASSPLLERGTYEQYF. Written as DNA, the CDR3 is TGTGCCAGCAGCCCTCTGTTGGAGCGGGGGACCTACGAGCAGTACTTC.

The genes are TRBV7-2 and TRBJ2-5, with D uncertain. Germline CDR1 reads SGHTA; CDR2 reads FQGNSA. The CDR3 is 14 residues long. V shed 5 bases and J shed 4 bases, with 14 bases lying between them. The CDR3 bases are TGTGCCAGCAGCGTAGAATGGGCCGGAGAGACCCAGTACTTC. This encodes CASSVEWAGETQYF.

This chain connects TRBV27 to TRBJ1-2, with D possibly matching TRBD1 (6 bases). The germline gives CDR1 MNHEY, CDR2 SMNVEV (reference sequence). V was cut by 7 bases and J by 3 bases, with 12 bases left in between. The CDR3 totals 13 residues. This CDR3 is CASKAQGYYGYTF. The CDR3 DNA reads TGTGCCAGCAAAGCCCAGGGGTACTATGGCTACACCTTC.

This clonotype came up a few times. The chain is built from TRBV7-2 and TRBJ2-3; 11 bases are a match to TRBD2. Germline CDR1 and CDR2: SGHTA and FQGNSA. The CDR3 is 14 amino acids. V lost 6 bases and J lost 3; bases outside the gene matches: 2. The CDR3 DNA sequence: TGTGCCAGCAGTCGACTAGCGGGAACAGATACGCAGTATTTT. Translation gives CASSRLAGTDTQYF.

The genes are TRBV5-1 and TRBJ2-3; 9 bases are shared with TRBD2. The CDR3 runs to 18 residues. With 4 bases clipped from V and 9 bases from J, the junction kept 21 bases outside the gene matches. Per the germline V gene, CDR1 is SGHRS and CDR2 is YFSETQ. CDR3 nucleotides: TGCGCCAGCAGCCCCGGGACTAGCAGGCCCGGGGCGTGGTACACGCAGTATTTT. This codes for CASSPGTSRPGAWYTQYF. Full variable domain (rest looked up from reference TRBV5-1 and TRBJ2-3): KAGVTQTPRYLIKTRGQQVTLSCSPISGHRSVSWYQQTPGQGLQFLFEYFSETQRNKGNFPGRFSGRQFSNSRSEMNVSTLELGDSALYLCASSPGTSRPGAWYTQYFGPGTRLTVL.

The V and J genes are TRBV11-1 and TRBJ2-1, with TRBD1 as a possible D gene (6 bases). Trimming took 6 bases from V and 7 from J, leaving 16 bases between them. The CDR3 is 14 residues long. Germline CDR1 and CDR2: SGHAT and FQDESV (reference sequence). In nucleotides, the CDR3 is TGTGCCAGCAGTATAGGGAGAAGGGGGAATGAGCAGTTCTTC. Translated: CASSIGRRGNEQFF.

The chain uses TRBV5-1 and TRBJ2-3; possible D gene TRBD1, 5 bases. The germline V and J ends were trimmed by 3 bases and 2 bases, with 10 bases remaining between them. Germline values: CDR1 SGHRS, CDR2 YFSETQ. This CDR3 spans 14 amino acids. The CDR3 nucleotides read TGCGCCAGCAGCTCAGGGCGGTTCACAGATACGCAGTATTTT. The encoded protein is CASSSGRFTDTQYF.

In its sample, this clonotype was seen a few times. J is TRBJ2-5 and V is TRBV3-1; D uncertain. The CDR3 spans 12 residues. The V gene lost 2 bases and the J gene lost 4 bases, with 5 bases spanning the gap. Germline V CDR1 and CDR2: LGHDT, YNNKEL (reference sequence). DNA for the CDR3: TGTGCCAGCAGCCAATTTCGAGAGACCCAGTACTTC. This gives the protein CASSQFRETQYF.

The V call is TRBV11-2, the J call TRBJ1-5; 7 bases match TRBD1. The germline V gene has CDR1 SGHAT and CDR2 FQNNGV. V was clipped by 5 bases and J by 2 bases; unmatched bases: 3. CDR3 length: 14 amino acids. CDR3 residues: CASSKDRGNQPQHF. As DNA, the CDR3 is TGTGCCAGCAGCAAAGACAGGGGCAATCAGCCCCAGCATTTT.

The V call is TRBV18, the J call TRBJ2-5; tentatively, D is TRBD2 (7 bases). Germline V gene data show CDR1 as KGHSH and CDR2 as LQKENI. The V end lost 6 bases, the J end lost 3 bases, and 14 bases lay between the germline ends. This CDR3 comprises 14 residues. The CDR3 coding sequence is TGTGCCAGCTCCAGCGGCGGGGGCGAAGAGACCCAGTACTTC. Translated: CASSSGGGEETQYF.

V usage is TRBV20-1 and J usage is TRBJ2-1; D remains unclear. The CDR3 covers 15 residues. The V and J ends lost 6 bases and 0 bases respectively, with 15 bases between them. Germline CDR1 reads DFQATT; CDR2 reads SNEGSKA (reference sequence). In nucleotides, the CDR3 is TGCAGTGCCCAAACGCTATTAGACTCCTACAATGAGCAGTTCTTC. Translated, it gives CSAQTLLDSYNEQFF.

CDR3 DNA: TGCAGTGCCCAGGCAAGGACGGGCAATCAGCCCCAGCATTTT. Amino acids: CSAQARTGNQPQHF. The rearrangement uses TRBV20-1 and TRBJ1-5; D is uncertain. Germline values: CDR1 DFQATT, CDR2 SNEGSKA (reference sequence). V was shortened by 6 bases and J by 2 bases, with 14 bases between the two germline ends. This CDR3 comprises 14 residues.

The V call is TRBV30, the J call TRBJ2-6; the D is unclear. Germline V CDR1 and CDR2: GTSNPN, SVGIG (reference sequence). The CDR3 extends over 15 amino acids. Deletions cut 2 bases from V and 0 bases from J, with 8 bases between. CDR3 DNA: TGTGCCTGGAGTCAAGGGATCTCTGGGGCCAACGTCCTGACTTTC. Amino acid sequence: CAWSQGISGANVLTF.

This clonotype has a handful of counts. The V and J genes are TRBV6-2 or TRBV6-3 and TRBJ2-7; the match to TRBD1 covers 9 bases. V was clipped by 4 bases and J by 2 bases; unmatched bases: 6. Germline assignment: CDR1 MNHEY and CDR2 SVGEGT. This CDR3 is built from 15 residues. The chain's CDR3 is CASSSEGQGTYEQYF. The CDR3 nucleotides are TGTGCCAGCAGTTCCGAGGGACAGGGTACCTACGAGCAGTACTTC.

This chain uses TRBV10-3 with TRBJ2-1, with TRBD1 as a possible D gene (6 bases). Per the germline V gene, CDR1 is ENHRY and CDR2 is SYGVKD. V lost 3 bases, J lost 10 bases, and 16 bases lay in between. The CDR3 is 14 amino acids. The CDR3 coding sequence is TGTGCCATCAGTGACGAAACAGGGTTCGACGAGCAGTTCTTC. Residues: CAISDETGFDEQFF.

The V call is TRBV4-3, the J call TRBJ2-1, with D perhaps TRBD2 (5 bases). The DNA end is more similar to TRBJ2-7, so the J call may be wrong. CDR3 length: 16 residues. CDR1 and CDR2 (germline): LGHNA, YSLEER. The DNA for the CDR3 is TGCGCCAGCAGCCAAGCCCTATGGGTGGTAACGGGGGAGCAGTACTTC. It yields the protein CASSQALWVVTGEQYF.

The genes are TRBV5-1 and TRBJ2-7; D is unresolved. Trimming removed 5 bases from V and 2 bases from J, with 17 bases in between. Looked up from germline, CDR1 is SGHRS and CDR2 is YFSETQ. The CDR3 runs to 15 residues. The CDR3 coding sequence is TGCGCCAGCAGACATGCAGGACGAGACACCTACGAGCAGTACTTC. It encodes CASRHAGRDTYEQYF.

The chain combines TRBV5-5 with TRBJ2-5; D is perhaps TRBD1 (6 bases). Near its end, the DNA agrees better with TRBJ2-7, so the J call may be wrong. CDR3 length equals 14 residues. CDR1 and CDR2 from the germline V gene are SGHKS and YYEKEE (reference sequence). The DNA for the CDR3 is TGTGCCAGCAGCTTGTGGACAGTCCCCTACGAGCAGTACTTC. It encodes CASSLWTVPYEQYF.

The gene calls are TRBV4-2 and TRBJ2-1, with D tentatively TRBD2 (6 bases). Deletions cut 0 bases from V and 6 bases from J, with 15 bases between. This CDR3 is built from 16 residues. Looked up from germline, CDR1 is LGHNA and CDR2 is YNFKEQ. CDR3 nucleotide sequence: TGTGCCAGCAGCCAAGATCTTGGGGGGAGCGGCAATGAGCAGTTCTTC. Its translation is CASSQDLGGSGNEQFF.

The chain carries TRBV6-2 or TRBV6-3 and TRBJ2-6; D is possibly TRBD2 (6 bases). CDR1 is MNHEY, CDR2 SVGEGT, per germline. The CDR3 sequence is 17 residues long. Trimming left V 5 bases short and J 0 bases short, with 14 bases between. CDR3 loop: CASSTLDGSSGANVLTF. CDR3 bases: TGTGCCAGCAGTACCCTAGACGGGAGCTCTGGGGCCAACGTCCTGACTTTC.

The V and J genes are TRBV29-1 and TRBJ2-5, with D possibly being TRBD2 (6 bases). The J call may be faulty, since TRBJ2-7 better matches the DNA end. Germline V CDR1 and CDR2: SQVTM, ANQGSEA. The length of the CDR3 is 14 residues. This CDR3 reads CSVVGRGTEYEQYF. CDR3 nucleotides: TGCAGCGTTGTGGGCCGCGGGACTGAGTACGAGCAGTACTTC.

V gene TRBV27 combines with J gene TRBJ2-7; D is unclear. The J call may be in error: the DNA end matches TRBJ2-1 better. From germline, CDR1 is MNHEY and CDR2 SMNVEV (reference sequence). This CDR3 is built from 14 residues. The CDR3 DNA sequence: TGTGCCAGCAGTTTTCGGTCCCACGCAGGTGAGCAGTTCTTC. It is translated as CASSFRSHAGEQFF.

The chain combines TRBV29-1 with TRBJ1-2; possibly TRBD1 for D (5 bases). The CDR3 sequence is 12 residues long. CDR1 SQVTM and CDR2 ANQGSEA come from the germline V gene. The germline V and J ends were trimmed by 4 bases and 4 bases, with 10 bases remaining between them. DNA for the CDR3: TGCAGCGTTGCGGGGCTACCCTATGGCTACACCTTC. Its translation: CSVAGLPYGYTF.

This clonotype appeared once. The chain couples TRBV28 to TRBJ2-7, with 8 nucleotides matching TRBD2. Germline V gene sequence: CDR1 MDHEN, CDR2 SYDVKM. The V segment lost 6 bases and the J segment 4 bases; nucleotides outside the gene matches: 5. The CDR3 sequence is 13 residues long. The CDR3, as DNA: TGTGCCAGCAGGTGTAGCGGGAATTACGAGCAGTACTTC. It translates to CASRCSGNYEQYF. The full variable domain, rest sourced from reference TRBV28 and TRBJ2-7, is DVKVTQSSRYLVKRTGEKVFLECVQDMDHENMFWYRQDPGLGLRLIYFSYDVKMKEKGDIPEGYSVSREKKERFSLILESASTNQTSMYLCASRCSGNYEQYFGPGTRLTVT.

This clonotype was found a few times. This chain uses TRBV12-3 or TRBV12-4 with TRBJ2-1; D call uncertain. The CDR3 is made up of 11 amino acids. V lost 6 bases to trimming and J lost 10 bases, with 10 bases between them. CDR3 region: CASSYSTEQFF. Written as DNA, the CDR3 is TGTGCCAGCAGCTATAGCACGGAGCAGTTCTTC.